These T cell receptor beta chains were read from a single sample in a study of blood T cells in healthy people across ages. Each CDR3 protein gets one entry after TCRdb re-called the 5' RACE reads with MiXCR. The data contain 780,000 or so distinct CDR3 sequences, about 25% of them singletons. The sample also formed part of further work on T cells of mothers and their children.

The material sequenced was blood. The receptors shown here come from a boy aged 5-17 years in good health. The CDR3 runs from the conserved cysteine through the conserved F or W. D genes are given only for firm matches. Not every row has a clone size; where given, it reads once, few, many or a size class.

TRBD2 | TRBJ2-1 | - | TRBV27 | 16 | CASSLSAGARSIEQFF | TGTGCCAGCAGTCTCTCAGCGGGGGCCCGTTCCATTGAGCAGTTCTTC
TRBD1 | TRBJ2-7 | many | TRBV29-1 | 14 | CSVKTGERFYEQYF | TGCAGCGTAAAGACAGGGGAAAGGTTCTACGAGCAGTACTTC
- | TRBJ1-1 | few | TRBV6-6 | 11 | CASSYGHEAFF | TGTGCCAGCAGTTACGGGCATGAAGCTTTCTTT
TRBD2 | TRBJ2-1 | - | TRBV5-1 | 16 | CASSPRLAGGPNEQFF | TGCGCCAGCAGCCCCCGACTAGCGGGGGGACCCAATGAGCAGTTCTTC
TRBD2 | TRBJ2-3 | - | TRBV27 | 15 | CASSAHSGGTDTQYF | TGTGCCAGCAGTGCCCATAGCGGGGGCACAGATACGCAGTATTTT
- | TRBJ2-4 | few | TRBV29-1 | 13 | CSVDNREWNIQHF | TGCAGCGTTGATAACAGGGAGTGGAACATTCAGCACTTC
TRBD1 | TRBJ2-1 | - | TRBV15 | 16 | CATSRLGTGGGNEQFF | TGTGCCACCAGCAGGTTGGGGACAGGGGGAGGTAATGAGCAGTTCTTC
- | TRBJ1-5 | - | TRBV4-3 | 15 | CASSPGTHSNQPQHF | TGCGCCAGCAGCCCAGGGACACATAGCAATCAGCCCCAGCATTTT
- | TRBJ1-5 | many | TRBV6-5 | 14 | CASSYSGGDQPQHF | TGTGCCAGCAGTTACTCGGGGGGGGATCAGCCCCAGCATTTT
TRBD1 | TRBJ1-1 | few | TRBV12-3/TRBV12-4 | 13 | CASRATGDAEAFF | TGTGCCAGCAGGGCCACAGGGGACGCTGAAGCCTTCTTT
TRBD2 | TRBJ2-2 | - | TRBV29-1 | 16 | CSVSAAGRAVTGELFF | TGCAGCGTATCGGCTGCAGGGAGGGCGGTCACCGGGGAGCTGTTTTTT
- | TRBJ2-5 | - | TRBV9 | 15 | CASSVRGGAQETQYF | TGTGCCAGCAGCGTACGCGGCGGGGCTCAAGAGACCCAGTACTTC
- | TRBJ2-2 | few | TRBV12-3/TRBV12-4 | 13 | CASSFMGAGELFF | TGTGCCAGCAGTTTCATGGGGGCCGGGGAGCTGTTTTTT
- | TRBJ1-1 | few | TRBV20-1 | 14 | CSARLGSVNTEAFF | TGCAGTGCTAGACTAGGGTCGGTGAACACTGAAGCTTTCTTT
- | TRBJ2-6 | - | TRBV7-2 | 17 | CASPKDSLYSGANVLTF | TGTGCCAGCCCGAAGGACAGCTTATACTCTGGGGCCAACGTCCTGACTTTC
- | TRBJ1-4 | few | TRBV5-1 | 15 | CASSLYNGADEKLFF | TGCGCCAGCAGCTTGTATAACGGAGCGGATGAAAAACTGTTTTTT
TRBD2 | TRBJ2-5 | few | TRBV7-8 | 17 | CASSLGPGTSGEETQYF | TGTGCCAGCAGCCTGGGCCCGGGGACTAGCGGGGAAGAGACCCAGTACTTC
- | TRBJ2-7 | few | TRBV28 | 15 | CASSTPGAGSYEQYF | TGTGCCAGCAGTACCCCAGGGGCCGGCTCCTACGAGCAGTACTTC
- | TRBJ2-1 | - | TRBV7-9 | 16 | CASSQEAGPRSNEQFF | TGTGCCAGCAGCCAAGAAGCCGGGCCCCGCAGCAATGAGCAGTTCTTC
- | TRBJ2-3 | few | TRBV6-5 | 18 | CASSYMTSRPTITDTQYF | TGTGCCAGCAGTTATATGACTAGTCGGCCAACCATCACAGATACGCAGTATTTT
- | TRBJ2-5 | - | TRBV20-1 | 15 | CSARDHGGAGETQYF | TGCAGTGCTAGAGATCATGGGGGGGCCGGGGAGACCCAGTACTTC
- | TRBJ2-7 | - | TRBV28 | 12 | CASSLTHHEQYF | TGTGCCAGCAGTTTAACCCACCACGAGCAGTACTTC
- | TRBJ2-5 | few | TRBV29-1 | 17 | CSVVKIRRQGLGETQYF | TGCAGCGTTGTTAAGATCCGGCGCCAGGGTTTAGGGGAGACCCAGTACTTC
- | TRBJ2-5 | few | TRBV29-1 | 13 | CSGQTAIQETQYF | TGCAGCGGCCAGACAGCGATCCAAGAGACCCAGTACTTC
- | TRBJ1-4 | few | TRBV20-1 | 15 | CSARDKDGGKEKLFF | TGCAGTGCTAGGGACAAGGACGGGGGGAAGGAAAAACTGTTTTTT
- | TRBJ2-3 | - | TRBV9 | 17 | CASSADGSVRGGDTQYF | TGTGCCAGCAGCGCAGACGGTTCGGTCAGAGGGGGGGATACGCAGTATTTT
TRBD2 | TRBJ2-1 | few | TRBV20-1 | 14 | CSADLAGLDNEQFF | TGCAGTGCTGATCTAGCGGGATTAGACAATGAGCAGTTCTTC
- | TRBJ1-5 | - | TRBV14 | 17 | CASRYGYPGYSNQPQHF | TGTGCCAGCAGATATGGTTATCCGGGGTATAGCAATCAGCCCCAGCATTTT
TRBD1 | TRBJ1-2 | few | TRBV2 | 14 | CASQGMTGRYGYTF | TGTGCCAGCCAGGGGATGACAGGGAGGTATGGCTACACCTTC
TRBD2 | TRBJ2-7 | few | TRBV27 | 14 | CASRLAGVGYEQYF | TGTGCCAGCAGGCTAGCGGGAGTGGGCTACGAGCAGTACTTC
TRBD2 | TRBJ2-4 | - | TRBV3-1 | 21 | CASSHQLLRLAGGGAKNIQYF | TGTGCCAGCAGCCACCAACTTTTAAGACTAGCGGGAGGAGGGGCCAAAAACATCCAGTACTTC
- | TRBJ2-5 | few | TRBV7-9 | 15 | CASSLDVRAQETQYF | TGTGCCAGCAGCTTGGACGTCCGCGCACAAGAGACCCAGTACTTC
- | TRBJ1-5 | few | TRBV5-1 | 15 | CASSLVSGGNQPQHF | TGCGCCAGCAGCTTGGTGTCGGGTGGGAATCAGCCCCAGCATTTT
- | TRBJ2-2 | - | TRBV20-1 | 13 | CSAREWATGELFF | TGCAGTGCTAGAGAGTGGGCCACCGGGGAGCTGTTTTTT
- | TRBJ2-6 | few | TRBV4-3 | 16 | CASSQGFLSGANVLTF | TGCGCCAGCAGCCAGGGATTCCTCTCTGGGGCCAACGTCCTGACTTTC